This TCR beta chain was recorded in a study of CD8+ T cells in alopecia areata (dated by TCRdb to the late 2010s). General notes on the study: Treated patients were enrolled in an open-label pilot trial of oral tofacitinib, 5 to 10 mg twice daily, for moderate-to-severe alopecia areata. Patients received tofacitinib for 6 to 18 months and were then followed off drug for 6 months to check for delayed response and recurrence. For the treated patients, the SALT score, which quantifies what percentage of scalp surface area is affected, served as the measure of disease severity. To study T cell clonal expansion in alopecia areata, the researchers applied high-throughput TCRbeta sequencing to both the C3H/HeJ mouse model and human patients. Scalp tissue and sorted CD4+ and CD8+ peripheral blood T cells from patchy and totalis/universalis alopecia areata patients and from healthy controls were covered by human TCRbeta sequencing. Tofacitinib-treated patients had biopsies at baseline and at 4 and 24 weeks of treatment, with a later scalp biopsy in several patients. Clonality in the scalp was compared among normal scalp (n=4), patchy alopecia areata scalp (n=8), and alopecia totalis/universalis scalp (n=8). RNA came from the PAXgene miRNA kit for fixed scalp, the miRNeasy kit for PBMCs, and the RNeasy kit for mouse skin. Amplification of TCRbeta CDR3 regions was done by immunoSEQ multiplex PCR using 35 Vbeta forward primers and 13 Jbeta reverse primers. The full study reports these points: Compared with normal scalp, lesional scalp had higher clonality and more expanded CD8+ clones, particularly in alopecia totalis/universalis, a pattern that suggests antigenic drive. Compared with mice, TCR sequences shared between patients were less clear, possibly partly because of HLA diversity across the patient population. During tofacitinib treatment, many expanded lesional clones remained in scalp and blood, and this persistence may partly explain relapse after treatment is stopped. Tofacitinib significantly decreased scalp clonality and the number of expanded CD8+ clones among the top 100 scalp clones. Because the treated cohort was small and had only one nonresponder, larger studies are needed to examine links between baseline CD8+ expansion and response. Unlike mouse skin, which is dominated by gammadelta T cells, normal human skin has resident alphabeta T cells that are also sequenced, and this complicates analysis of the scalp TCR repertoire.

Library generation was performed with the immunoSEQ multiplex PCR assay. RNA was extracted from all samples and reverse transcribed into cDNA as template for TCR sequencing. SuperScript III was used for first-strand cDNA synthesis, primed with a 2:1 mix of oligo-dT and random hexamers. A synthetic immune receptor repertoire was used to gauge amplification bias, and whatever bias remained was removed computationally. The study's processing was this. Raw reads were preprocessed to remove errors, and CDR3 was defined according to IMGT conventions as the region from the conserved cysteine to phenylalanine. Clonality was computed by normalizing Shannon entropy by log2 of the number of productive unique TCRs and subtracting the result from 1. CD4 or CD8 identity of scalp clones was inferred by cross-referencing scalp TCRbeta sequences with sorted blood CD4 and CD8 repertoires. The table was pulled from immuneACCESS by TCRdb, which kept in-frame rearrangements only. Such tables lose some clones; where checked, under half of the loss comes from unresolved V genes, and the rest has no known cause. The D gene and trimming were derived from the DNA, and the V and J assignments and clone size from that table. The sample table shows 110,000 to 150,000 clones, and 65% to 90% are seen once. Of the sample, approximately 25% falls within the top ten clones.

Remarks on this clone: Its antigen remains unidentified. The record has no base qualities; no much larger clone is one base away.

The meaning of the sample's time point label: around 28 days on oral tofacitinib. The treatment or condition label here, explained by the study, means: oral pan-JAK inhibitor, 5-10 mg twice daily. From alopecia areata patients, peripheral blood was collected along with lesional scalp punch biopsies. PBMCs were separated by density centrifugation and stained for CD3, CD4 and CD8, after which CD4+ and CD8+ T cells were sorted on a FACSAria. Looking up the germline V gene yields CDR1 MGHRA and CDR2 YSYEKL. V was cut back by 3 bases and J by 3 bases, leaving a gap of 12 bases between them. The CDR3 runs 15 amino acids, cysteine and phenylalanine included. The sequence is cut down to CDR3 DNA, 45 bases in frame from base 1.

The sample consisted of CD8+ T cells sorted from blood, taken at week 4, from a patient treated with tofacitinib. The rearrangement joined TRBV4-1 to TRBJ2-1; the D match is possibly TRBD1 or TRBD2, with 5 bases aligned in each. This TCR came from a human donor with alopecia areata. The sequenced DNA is TGCGCCAGCAGCCAGCGCCGGGACGACTACAATGAGCAGTTCTTC. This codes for CASSQRRDDYNEQFF.